Below, 20 T cell receptor beta chains from the same sample are listed, as sequenced in a study of cytomegalovirus exposure and HLA in healthy donors. Produced via immunoSEQ multiplex PCR; TCRdb's table is partial and in-frame only. The data contain approximately 170,000 clones, around 85% of them singletons. Sequenced: PBMCs. These receptors were collected from a young man in good health and CMV-seropositive.

The rearrangement joins TRBV5-1 to TRBJ2-2; D remains unclear. Germline CDR1 reads SGHRS; CDR2 reads YFSETQ. The CDR3 is 13 residues long. Trimming took 1 base from V and 4 from J, leaving 5 bases between them. The CDR3 coding sequence is TGCGCCAGCAGCTTGAGCTCCACCGGGGAGCTGTTTTTT. It encodes CASSLSSTGELFF.

The V gene is TRBV4-1, the J gene TRBJ1-1, with D unresolved. Germline loops: CDR1 MGHRA, CDR2 YSYEKL. The CDR3 consists of 15 residues. V lost 1 base, J lost 0 bases, and 9 bases lay in between. The CDR3 sequence: CASSQAQPLNTEAFF. The CDR3 nucleotides read TGCGCCAGCAGCCAAGCACAGCCGCTGAACACTGAAGCTTTCTTT.

The chain has TRBV13 and TRBJ1-1; a possible D gene is TRBD1 (5 bases). Trimming stripped 0 bases from V and 1 base from J, with 6 bases between. CDR1 is PRHDT and CDR2 is FYEKMQ in the germline V gene (reference sequence). The CDR3 length is 14 residues. CDR3 nucleotides: TGTGCCAGCAGCTTAGGCCAGGGGAACACTGAAGCTTTCTTT. This gives the protein CASSLGQGNTEAFF.

The chain is built from TRBV19 and TRBJ2-2; D is ambiguous. Between the trimmed V and J ends, which lost 7 bases and 6 bases, there was a span of 9 bases. The CDR3 is 12 amino acids. Germline V gives CDR1 LNHDA, CDR2 SQIVND (reference sequence). The CDR3 DNA is TGTGCCAGTACACCCCAGGCCGGGGAGCTGTTTTTT. Translating gives CASTPQAGELFF.

The chain uses TRBV28 and TRBJ1-2; no firm D call. Trimming left V 5 bases short and J 6 bases short, with 7 bases between. Germline V gene lookup returns CDR1 MDHEN and CDR2 SYDVKM. The CDR3 length is 11 residues. The CDR3 sequence is CASSQVDGYTF. For the CDR3, the DNA is TGTGCCAGCAGTCAGGTCGATGGCTACACCTTC.

The chain recombines TRBV9 with TRBJ1-6; maybe TRBD1 (5 bases). Germline V gene data show CDR1 as SGDLS and CDR2 as YYNGEE. CDR3 length equals 15 residues. Trimming pared 6 bases from V and 5 bases from J, leaving 15 bases between. The CDR3 sequence is CASNIGGNDNSPLHF. CDR3 nucleotides: TGTGCCAGCAACATCGGGGGGAACGATAATTCACCCCTCCACTTT.

This clone was seen once. The chain combines TRBV27 with TRBJ2-5; 8 positions match TRBD1. The CDR3 extends over 16 amino acids. CDR1 and CDR2 from the germline V gene are MNHEY and SMNVEV (reference sequence). The V and J ends lost 3 bases and 7 bases, in that order; junction bases with no gene match: 13. In DNA form, the CDR3 reads TGTGCCAGCAGTTTGGGTTCAGGGGGCGAGGGGGGGACCCAGTACTTC. It encodes CASSLGSGGEGGTQYF.

The chain combines TRBV2 with TRBJ1-2; tentative D call: TRBD1 (6 bases). The CDR3 sequence is 14 residues long. Between the trimmed V and J ends, which lost 4 bases and 4 bases, there was a span of 13 bases. The germline V gene encodes CDR1 SNHLY and CDR2 FYNNEI. The chain's CDR3 is CASSAGGGAYGYTF. Written as DNA, the CDR3 is TGTGCCAGCAGTGCGGGAGGGGGAGCCTATGGCTACACCTTC.

This chain connects TRBV4-3 to TRBJ2-1, with 9 positions matching TRBD2. The junction had 10 bases not matched to a gene; V was cut back by 0 bases and J by 7 bases. This CDR3 spans 17 amino acids. Germline V gene sequence: CDR1 LGHNA, CDR2 YSLEER. CDR3 nucleotides: TGCGCCAGCAGCCAAGATCTCAGGCGGGGGGGGAATAATGAGCAGTTCTTC. This translates into CASSQDLRRGGNNEQFF.

This clone was detected only a few times. This chain links TRBV7-2 with TRBJ2-7; 9 nucleotides match TRBD2. Germline lookup yields CDR1 SGHTA and CDR2 FQGNSA. The CDR3 loop spans 14 amino acids. Germline trimming cut 1 base from V and 7 bases from J; bases unmatched to any gene: 5. The CDR3 sequence: CASSLGGGAKEQYF. CDR3 bases: TGTGCCAGCAGCTTAGGCGGGGGGGCGAAGGAGCAGTACTTC. The entire variable domain, with the rest obtained from reference TRBV7-2 and TRBJ2-7, is as follows: GAGVSQSPSNKVTEKGKDVELRCDPISGHTALYWYRQSLGQGLEFLIYFQGNSAPDKSGLPSDRFSAERTGGSVSTLTIQRTQQEDSAVYLCASSLGGGAKEQYFGPGTRLTVT.

This chain connects TRBV9 to TRBJ1-2; no definite D call. This CDR3 contains 14 residues. CDR1 is SGDLS, CDR2 YYNGEE, per germline. The V and J ends lost 0 bases and 3 bases respectively, with 9 bases between them. The CDR3 is CASSVAGVDYGYTF. CDR3 coding DNA: TGTGCCAGCAGCGTAGCGGGTGTCGACTATGGCTACACCTTC. Filled out from reference TRBV9 and TRBJ1-2, the complete variable domain reads DSGVTQTPKHLITATGQRVTLRCSPRSGDLSVYWYQQSLDQGLQFLIQYYNGEERAKGNILERFSAQQFPDLHSELNLSSLELGDSALYFCASSVAGVDYGYTFGSGTRLTVV.

The genes are TRBV5-5 and TRBJ2-6, with no clear D. V was shortened by 4 bases and J by 1 base, with 6 bases between the two germline ends. CDR3 length equals 14 residues. Germline values: CDR1 SGHKS, CDR2 YYEKEE (reference sequence). CDR3 residues: CASSMSSGANVLTF. As DNA, the CDR3 is TGTGCCAGCAGCATGAGTTCTGGGGCCAACGTCCTGACTTTC. The full variable domain, rest sourced from reference TRBV5-5 and TRBJ2-6, is DAGVTQSPTHLIKTRGQQVTLRCSPISGHKSVSWYQQVLGQGPQFIFQYYEKEERGRGNFPDRFSARQFPNYSSELNVNALLLGDSALYLCASSMSSGANVLTFGAGSRLTVL.

This clone came up once. This chain links TRBV6-1 with TRBJ2-3; D perhaps matches TRBD2 (6 bases). Per the germline V gene, CDR1 is MNHNS and CDR2 is SASEGT. V lost 10 bases to trimming and J lost 0 bases, with 14 bases between them. This CDR3 comprises 14 residues. The CDR3 nucleotides are TGTGCCATTCAACCGGGACTCAGCACAGATACGCAGTATTTT. This translates into CAIQPGLSTDTQYF.

The CDR3 here is CASRRRDRAYEQYF. Here the CDR3 DNA reads TGTGCCAGCAGACGCCGGGACAGGGCCTACGAGCAGTACTTC. The V gene is TRBV7-2, the J gene TRBJ2-7; 9 nucleotides agree with TRBD1. There are 14 residues in the CDR3. Germline-derived CDR1 and CDR2 are SGHTA and FQGNSA. V lost 6 bases, J lost 2 bases, and 5 bases stayed unmatched.

The chain recombines TRBV7-9 with TRBJ1-4; TRBD1 matches 7 bases. With 4 bases clipped from V and 4 bases from J, the junction kept 6 bases outside the gene matches. The CDR3 has 15 amino acids. From germline, CDR1 is SEHNR and CDR2 FQNEAQ (reference sequence). Written as DNA, the CDR3 is TGTGCCAGCAGCTCTCCGGGACAGCTTAATGAAAAACTGTTTTTT. Protein: CASSSPGQLNEKLFF. Supplemented by reference TRBV7-9 and TRBJ1-4, the full variable domain reads DTGVSQNPRHKITKRGQNVTFRCDPISEHNRLYWYRQTLGQGPEFLTYFQNEAQLEKSRLLSDRFSAERPKGSFSTLEIQRTEQGDSAMYLCASSSPGQLNEKLFFGSGTQLSVL.

V and J are TRBV15 and TRBJ2-2; the match to TRBD1 covers 9 bases. The CDR3 loop spans 16 amino acids. Looked up from germline, CDR1 is LNHNV and CDR2 is YYDKDF (reference sequence). Trimming removed 2 bases from V and 6 bases from J; junction bases left unmatched: 7. DNA of the CDR3: TGTGCCACCAGCAGAAAAGGGACAGGGAGGTCCGGGGAGCTGTTTTTT. The encoded protein is CATSRKGTGRSGELFF.

The V gene is TRBV30, the J gene TRBJ1-1; D not certain. This CDR3 has 13 amino acids. V lost 4 bases and J lost 5, with 14 bases in between. CDR1 is GTSNPN and CDR2 is SVGIG in the germline V gene (reference sequence). In nucleotides, the CDR3 is TGTGCCTGGACGGTCGGTGGGAGGACTGAAGCTTTCTTT. Its protein is CAWTVGGRTEAFF.

This clone occurred a few times. The CDR3 nucleotides read TGTGCCAGCAGTATAACAGGTGCAACTAATGAAAAACTGTTTTTT. Residues: CASSITGATNEKLFF. The chain is built from TRBV6-4 and TRBJ1-4; D is possibly TRBD1 (5 bases). Trimming removed 5 bases from V and 0 bases from J, with 10 bases in between. The CDR3 consists of 15 residues. CDR1 and CDR2 from the germline V gene are MRHNA and SNTAGT.

The chain combines TRBV2 with TRBJ1-6; the D gene is possibly TRBD1 (6 bases). V lost 3 bases, J lost 7 bases, and 16 bases lay in between. There are 16 residues in the CDR3. The V gene's germline CDR1 is SNHLY and CDR2 FYNNEI. This CDR3 is CASSDSPGERNSPLHF. The DNA for the CDR3 is TGTGCCAGCAGTGACTCCCCAGGGGAAAGGAATTCACCCCTCCACTTT.

V is TRBV11-2 and J is TRBJ1-1; D perhaps matches TRBD1 (6 bases). The CDR3 loop spans 13 amino acids. Trimming pared 1 base from V and 11 bases from J, leaving 14 bases between. Germline V lookup: CDR1 SGHAT, CDR2 FQNNGV. This chain's CDR3 is CASSLGPTGWAFF. The CDR3 DNA follows: TGTGCCAGCAGCTTAGGACCTACAGGGTGGGCTTTCTTT.